The rows below give T cell receptor beta chains drawn from one sample of a study of T cell responses to AZD1222 COVID-19 vaccine. The assay was immunoSEQ multiplex PCR, and TCRdb's table has in-frame clones only and misses some. The profile shows 130,000 or so clones, about 93% of them singletons. The material sequenced was peripheral blood, taken on day 0 of AZD1222 vaccination. These receptors were obtained from an adult in good health. CDR3s include the opening cysteine and the closing phenylalanine or tryptophan. The D gene is left open where the match is weak. Where a row states a size, it is once, few, many or the class of an expanded clone; other rows omit it.

cdr3_length j_call v_call d_call clone_size cdr3_nt cdr3_aa
18 TRBJ1-2 TRBV5-4 . . TGTGCCAGCAGCTCGACCTCCTACGGAGGCCTTGAGATTAAAGGCTACACCTTC CASSSTSYGGLEIKGYTF
14 TRBJ1-4 TRBV5-1 . . TGCGCCAGCAGCTTGGTCGGGGCTAATGAAAAACTGTTTTTT CASSLVGANEKLFF
14 TRBJ1-2 TRBV5-6 . . TGTGCCAGCAGCTTAGGACAGTCGTACTATGGCTACACCTTC CASSLGQSYYGYTF
14 TRBJ1-1 TRBV6-5 . . TGTGCCAGCGGGCCAGGGAGTGCGAACACTGAAGCTTTCTTT CASGPGSANTEAFF
12 TRBJ1-1 TRBV12-3/TRBV12-4 . . TGTGCCAGCAGTTTAAGGGGTACTGAAGCTTTCTTT CASSLRGTEAFF
14 TRBJ1-5 TRBV15 . . TGTGCCACCAGCAGAGATCCGGGGAGGGAGCCCCAGCATTTT CATSRDPGREPQHF
15 TRBJ2-5 TRBV3-1/TRBV3-2 . . TGTGCCAGCAGCCAAGATGAGTGGCGGGGAGAGACCCAGTACTTC CASSQDEWRGETQYF
13 TRBJ2-7 TRBV6-1 TRBD1 . TGTGCCAGCAGTGAACAGGGGGTATTCGAGCAGTACTTC CASSEQGVFEQYF
16 TRBJ2-7 TRBV4-1 TRBD1 few TGCGCCAGCAGCCAAGATAACTGGGACAGGTACTACGAGCAGTACTTC CASSQDNWDRYYEQYF
15 TRBJ2-5 TRBV7-3 . . TGTGCCAGCAGAAAACCCCGGGGGCCTCAAGAGACCCAGTACTTC CASRKPRGPQETQYF
14 TRBJ1-5 TRBV19 . . TGTGCCAGTAGTATGGAAGGTTTCAATCAGCCCCAGCATTTT CASSMEGFNQPQHF
14 TRBJ1-4 TRBV2 . . TGTGCCAGCAGTAAACAGGGATTCGCTGAAAAACTGTTTTTT CASSKQGFAEKLFF
14 TRBJ1-1 TRBV19 . . TGTGCCAGTAGTGAAGGTCTTACTAACACTGAAGCTTTCTTT CASSEGLTNTEAFF
19 TRBJ1-3 TRBV7-9 TRBD1 . TGTGCCAGCAGCTTAGGCGGCCGACAGGGTAATTTTCCCCGAAACACCATATATTTT CASSLGGRQGNFPRNTIYF
15 TRBJ1-5 TRBV6-5 TRBD1 . TGTGCCAGCAGATTACAGGGGAGTAGCAATCAGCCCCAGCATTTT CASRLQGSSNQPQHF
13 TRBJ1-5 TRBV5-1 . . TGCGCCAGCAGCTTGGGTGACAATCAGCCCCAGCATTTT CASSLGDNQPQHF
15 TRBJ2-5 TRBV3-1/TRBV3-2 . . TGTGCCAGCAGCCAAGATACCAGCCAGGCAGAGACCCAGTACTTC CASSQDTSQAETQYF
14 TRBJ2-1 TRBV4-1 TRBD2 . TGCGCCAGCAGCCTTCGGACTAGCGGGGGGGAGCAGTTCTTC CASSLRTSGGEQFF
9 TRBJ2-5 TRBV14 . . TGTGCCAGCGGTGTGACCCAGTACTTC CASGVTQYF
12 TRBJ2-3 TRBV30 . . TGTGCCTGGAGTGGACTAGTAGGGACGCAGTATTTT CAWSGLVGTQYF